This T cell receptor beta chain is from a study of human T cells and chemical hapten exposure. Study in general: Small volume differences among pooled libraries mainly caused per-sample TCR yield variation.

Ten or more counts support this clonotype. The J segment lost 5 bases and the V segment lost 5 bases, leaving 6 bases of the junction unmatched. Per germline, CDR1 SGHAT and CDR2 FQNNGV. This CDR3 spans 14 amino acids. Time point defined: patch test 3, about 24 weeks after DPC sensitization. Treatment in this sample: therapeutic diphenylcyclopropenone sensitization with weekly scalp DPC. Separate cDNA molecules received unique molecular identifiers, which the library attached to them. TCRdb reanalysed the RACE reads using MiXCR and keeps one entry per CDR3 protein. The table records some 84,000 distinct CDR3 sequences, 9.5% to 14% of them present only once.

The input for sequencing was whole blood, taken in connection with sensitization to the hapten diphenylcyclopropenone (DPC). V and J are TRBV11-2 and TRBJ2-7; the match to TRBD1 covers 10 bases. This receptor was obtained from a woman between 50 and 59 years old with alopecia areata. Some clones in this sample may be carry-over from other donors' samples. The CDR3 here is CASSPGTGENEQYF. For the CDR3, the DNA is TGTGCCAGCAGCCCCGGGACAGGGGAAAACGAGCAGTACTTC.